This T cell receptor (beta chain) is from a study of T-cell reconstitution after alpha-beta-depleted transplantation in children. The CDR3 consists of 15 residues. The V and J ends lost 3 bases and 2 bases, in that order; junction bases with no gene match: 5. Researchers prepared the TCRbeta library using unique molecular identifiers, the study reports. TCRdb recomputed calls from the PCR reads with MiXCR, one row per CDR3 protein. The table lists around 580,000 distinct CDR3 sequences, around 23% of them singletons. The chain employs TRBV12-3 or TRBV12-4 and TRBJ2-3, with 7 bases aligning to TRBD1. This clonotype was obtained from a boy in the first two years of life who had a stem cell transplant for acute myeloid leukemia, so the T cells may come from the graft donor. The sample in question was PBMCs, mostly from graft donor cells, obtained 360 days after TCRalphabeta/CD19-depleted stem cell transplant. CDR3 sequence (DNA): TGTGCCAGCAGTTTGGGGACAGTAGCCACAGATACGCAGTATTTT. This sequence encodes CASSLGTVATDTQYF.